This TCR beta chain was observed in a study of T cells expressing NK-cell markers. The CDR3 covers 16 residues. The germline gives CDR1 SGHVS, CDR2 FNYEAQ. Each CDR3 protein gets one entry in TCRdb, which reprocessed the 5' RACE reads and gives no DNA. The sample's table shows 350,000 to 400,000 distinct CDR3 sequences. This sequence was found in a woman aged 45-65 years in good health. J is TRBJ2-1 and V is TRBV7-6; the TRBD2 assignment by TCRdb is unverifiable without DNA. The specimen was blood T cells: a sorted CD56 or NKG2C T cell subset, CD4+ or CD8+ T cells, or bulk PBMC T cells (not recorded which). The CDR3 loop is CASSRLADSSYNEQFF.